Each of the 18 T cell receptor beta chains below was sequenced from the same sample in a study of T cells in Graves' hyperthyroidism and ophthalmopathy. From RNA transcripts, TCR beta CDR3 regions were amplified. Using the HTBI primer set, a first-round RT-PCR was run on the TCR CDR3. MiXCR, run by TCRdb on the multiplex PCR reads, gives a single entry per CDR3 protein. The data contain around 600,000 distinct CDR3 sequences, 45% of them singletons. Material for sequencing was peripheral blood or thyroid tissue (not recorded which). The receptors were sampled from an adult man with Graves' disease, either hyperthyroidism or ophthalmopathy (not recorded which).

This clonotype was counted at least ten times. The chain combines TRBV6-5 with TRBJ1-2; 7 bases are a match to TRBD1. With V trimmed by 5 bases and J by 6 bases, 6 bases remained unmatched. Germline V gene lookup returns CDR1 MNHEY and CDR2 SVGAGI. The CDR3 extends over 13 amino acids. CDR3: CASSNDRADGYTF. DNA for the CDR3: TGTGCCAGCAGTAACGACAGGGCCGATGGCTACACCTTC.

This clonotype was observed a few times. This may be a read error: a much more frequent sequence differs by one nucleotide. The J gene is TRBJ2-5, the V gene TRBV24-1; D possibly uses TRBD1 or TRBD2 (5 bases each). Germline CDR1 reads KGHDR; CDR2 reads SFDVKD. The CDR3 contains 13 residues. The CDR3 sequence: CASSGGPRETQYF. The DNA of the CDR3 is TGTGCCAGCAGTGGGGGACCCAGAGAGACCCAGTACTTC.

This clonotype appeared many times. J is TRBJ1-2 and V is TRBV7-3; 8 bases fit TRBD1. V was pared by 4 bases and J by 7 bases, with 5 bases of the junction left unmatched. This CDR3 spans 13 amino acids. CDR1 and CDR2 from the germline V gene are SGHTA and FQGTGA. The CDR3 DNA reads as TGTGCCAGCAGCTCCGGACAGGGTCGTGGCTACACCTTC. Encoded protein: CASSSGQGRGYTF.

This clonotype was counted only a few times. This chain joins TRBV20-1 and TRBJ2-7, with D hard to call. The length of the CDR3 is 13 residues. In germline, CDR1 is DFQATT, CDR2 SNEGSKA (reference sequence). V gave up 4 bases and J gave up 0 bases, with 10 bases separating them. Here the CDR3 DNA reads TGCAGTGCTATAAGTGACCACTCCTACGAGCAGTACTTC. This sequence encodes CSAISDHSYEQYF.

This clonotype occurred once. The V gene is TRBV25-1, the J gene TRBJ1-2; D is possibly TRBD1 (5 bases). V lost 4 bases and J lost 4, with 16 bases in between. The germline CDR1 and CDR2 sequences are MGHDK and SYGVNS. CDR3 length equals 15 residues. The CDR3 region is CASSASLEGLYGYTF. CDR3 coding DNA: TGTGCCAGCAGTGCTAGTCTCGAGGGACTCTATGGCTACACCTTC.

To note about this clonotype: A much larger clone differs from this one at a single base, so this may be a read error. The chain joins TRBV7-2 to TRBJ1-5, with 9 bases aligning to TRBD1. Unmatched junction bases numbered 4, after V lost 5 bases and J lost 2 bases. Germline CDR1 is SGHTA and CDR2 is FQGNSA. The CDR3 is 15 residues long. The CDR3 reads CASSQRTGGNQPQHF. CDR3 DNA sequence: TGTGCCAGCAGCCAAAGGACAGGGGGCAATCAGCCCCAGCATTTT.

Many counts were recorded for this clonotype. This chain joins TRBV24-1 and TRBJ2-5; the match to TRBD2 covers 14 bases. Germline-derived CDR1 and CDR2 are KGHDR and SFDVKD. Germline trimming cut 3 bases from V and 4 bases from J; bases unmatched to any gene: 6. The CDR3 runs to 17 residues. This CDR3 reads CATSDDGTSGGLETQYF. The CDR3 DNA reads as TGTGCCACCAGTGATGACGGGACTAGCGGGGGTTTAGAGACCCAGTACTTC.

The chain employs TRBV29-1 and TRBJ1-4, with 8 bases fitting TRBD1. This CDR3 has 14 residues. Germline CDR1 reads SQVTM; CDR2 reads ANQGSEA. The junction had 7 bases not matched to a gene; V was cut back by 3 bases and J by 7 bases. CDR3 protein: CSVDWTGWTEKLFF. The CDR3 DNA is TGCAGCGTTGACTGGACAGGGTGGACTGAAAAACTGTTTTTT.

This clonotype turned up a few times. The chain employs TRBV5-1 and TRBJ2-5; 11 bases map to TRBD1. V was pared by 3 bases and J by 4 bases, with 5 bases of the junction left unmatched. CDR1 is SGHRS, CDR2 YFSETQ, per germline. This CDR3 spans 15 amino acids. Written as DNA, the CDR3 is TGCGCCAGCAGCTCCACCGGGACAGGGGGAGAGACCCAGTACTTC. It translates to CASSSTGTGGETQYF.

The genes are TRBV20-1 and TRBJ1-6, with TRBD1 matching 9 bases. Germline V CDR1 and CDR2: DFQATT, SNEGSKA (reference sequence). Trimming removed 1 base from V and 2 bases from J; junction bases left unmatched: 12. This CDR3 contains 19 residues. This CDR3 reads CSARAPRDRAKTYNSPLHF. The CDR3 nucleotides are TGCAGTGCTAGAGCTCCCCGGGACAGGGCGAAGACCTATAATTCACCCCTCCACTTT.

This clonotype appeared a few times. This chain joins TRBV12-3 or TRBV12-4 and TRBJ1-1; 7 nucleotides agree with TRBD1. The V and J ends lost 6 bases and 4 bases, in that order; junction bases with no gene match: 5. CDR3 length: 13 amino acids. The CDR3 nucleotides read TGTGCCAGCAGCCACTACAGGGGCACTGAAGCTTTCTTT. Its protein product is CASSHYRGTEAFF.

This clonotype turned up a few times. The chain links TRBV6-5 to TRBJ1-1, with 7 bases fitting TRBD1. The CDR3 covers 14 residues. Germline CDR1 reads MNHEY; CDR2 reads SVGAGI. Trimming at V came to 6 bases and at J to 1 base, leaving 5 bases not matched to a gene. The CDR3 DNA sequence: TGTGCCAGCAGCCGTAGGACAGGGAACACTGAAGCTTTCTTT. This gives the protein CASSRRTGNTEAFF.

This clonotype came up a few times. V usage is TRBV15 and J usage is TRBJ1-1; 7 nucleotides line up with TRBD1. Germline trimming cut 6 bases from V and 4 bases from J; bases unmatched to any gene: 8. Germline values: CDR1 LNHNV, CDR2 YYDKDF (reference sequence). CDR3 length: 14 residues. In DNA form, the CDR3 reads TGTGCCACCAGGCAGGGGGAGGGGGCCACTGAAGCTTTCTTT. It yields the protein CATRQGEGATEAFF.

The chain recombines TRBV11-1 with TRBJ1-3; D is possibly TRBD1 (5 bases). Germline CDR1 reads SGHAT; CDR2 reads FQDESV (reference sequence). The V end was cut by 1 base, the J end by 1 base, with 14 bases between. This CDR3 has 17 amino acids. CDR3 sequence (DNA): TGTGCCAGCAGCTTAGTGGTGCAGGGACCTTCTGGAAACACCATATATTTT. Its translation is CASSLVVQGPSGNTIYF.

This rearrangement joins TRBV9 to TRBJ1-3, with 9 bases matching TRBD1. Germline CDR1 reads SGDLS; CDR2 reads YYNGEE. Trimming cost V 3 bases and J 1 base; bases outside gene matches: 5. This CDR3 region has 16 residues. CDR3 protein: CASSGTGGWSGNTIYF. The CDR3 DNA reads TGTGCCAGCAGCGGTACAGGGGGCTGGTCTGGAAACACCATATATTTT.

This clonotype appeared a single time. The chain combines TRBV7-9 with TRBJ1-4; TRBD1 agrees at 8 bases. The CDR3 is made up of 12 amino acids. Trimming at V came to 2 bases and at J to 13 bases, leaving 3 bases not matched to a gene. Germline V gene lookup returns CDR1 SEHNR and CDR2 FQNEAQ (reference sequence). The CDR3 DNA is TGTGCCAGCAGCTTACGGGACAGGCGACTGTTTTTT. Its translation is CASSLRDRRLFF.

The gene calls are TRBV7-2 and TRBJ2-5; D might be TRBD1 (5 bases). There are 13 residues in the CDR3. Germline CDR1 SGHTA, CDR2 FQGNSA. Trimming took 5 bases from V and 4 from J, leaving 11 bases between them. In nucleotides, the CDR3 is TGTGCCAGCAGCCGCAGGGTATCAGAGACCCAGTACTTC. This sequence encodes CASSRRVSETQYF.

This clonotype is a singleton in its sample. The rearrangement joins TRBV12-3 or TRBV12-4 to TRBJ1-5; D call uncertain. This CDR3 is built from 14 residues. Trimming stripped 7 bases from V and 4 bases from J, with 14 bases between. CDR3 sequence reads: CASNFAGWNQPQHF. The CDR3 DNA reads as TGTGCCAGCAACTTTGCCGGATGGAATCAGCCCCAGCATTTT.